This passage covers 14 T cell receptor beta chains from one sample sequenced in a study of memory CD4+ T cells and cytomegalovirus serostatus. Single viable CD3+CD4+CD8-CD45RO+ cells were sorted as the memory CD4+ T cells. The protocol was immunoSEQ multiplex PCR, while the TCRdb copy is restricted to in-frame clones and leaves out a portion. The data hold tens of thousands of clones, with over 80% observed a single time. The sequenced sample was memory CD4+ T cells from blood. These receptors came from an adult in good health and CMV-seronegative.

The rearrangement links TRBV19 to TRBJ2-3; D tentatively fits TRBD1 or TRBD2 (5 bases each). This CDR3 is 15 amino acids long. Looked up from germline, CDR1 is LNHDA and CDR2 is SQIVND (reference sequence). V was cut by 4 bases and J by 6 bases, with 17 bases left in between. CDR3 in amino acids: CASSNLGRAVDTQYF. CDR3 nucleotides: TGTGCCAGTAGTAACTTGGGGCGGGCCGTTGATACGCAGTATTTT.

The chain is built from TRBV5-6 and TRBJ1-6; D perhaps matches TRBD1 (6 bases). The CDR3 is 14 residues long. Germline CDR1 SGHDT, CDR2 YYEEEE. The V end was cut by 0 bases, the J end by 9 bases, with 10 bases between. CDR3 coding DNA: TGTGCCAGCAGCTTGGGGGGGCGGGGTTCACCCCTCCACTTT. Amino acids: CASSLGGRGSPLHF.

V is TRBV14 and J is TRBJ2-3; the match to TRBD2 covers 12 bases. The germline CDR1 and CDR2 sequences are SGHDN and FVKESK. This CDR3 region has 16 residues. The trim removed 4 bases at V and 2 bases at J, leaving 4 bases unmatched. CDR3 sequence: CASSPLAGGVTDTQYF. CDR3 coding DNA: TGTGCCAGCAGCCCGCTAGCGGGGGGGGTCACAGATACGCAGTATTTT.

The chain has TRBV30 and TRBJ2-7, with D possibly TRBD2 on 6 matching bases. V was cut by 1 base and J by 6 bases, with 13 bases left in between. The germline CDR1 and CDR2 sequences are GTSNPN and SVGIG (reference sequence). The CDR3 is 13 residues long. CDR3 amino acids: CAWSGDLGSEQYF. CDR3 bases: TGTGCCTGGAGTGGGGACTTAGGGAGCGAGCAGTACTTC.

The rearrangement uses TRBV30 and TRBJ1-5; unclear D gene. V gave up 1 base and J gave up 5 bases, with 6 bases separating them. The germline V gene encodes CDR1 GTSNPN and CDR2 SVGIG (reference sequence). The CDR3 sequence is 12 residues long. The DNA of the CDR3 is TGTGCCTGGAGTGATAGGGATCAGCCCCAGCATTTT. Residues: CAWSDRDQPQHF. Looking up the rest from reference TRBV30 and TRBJ1-5 gives the full variable domain: SQTIHQWPATLVQPVGSPLSLECTVEGTSNPNLYWYRQAAGRGLQLLFYSVGIGQISSEVPQNLSASRPQDRQFILSSKKLLLSDSGFYLCAWSDRDQPQHFGDGTRLSIL.

V and J are TRBV5-8 and TRBJ2-5, with D perhaps TRBD1 (6 bases). The CDR3 runs 14 residues. Trimming took off 7 bases at V and 4 bases at J, with 17 bases between the two ends. From germline, CDR1 is SGHTS and CDR2 YDEGEE. The CDR3 is CASGRDTGRETQYF. The CDR3, as DNA: TGTGCCAGCGGCCGGGACACAGGAAGAGAGACCCAGTACTTC. Full variable domain (outside the CDR3, taken from reference TRBV5-8 and TRBJ2-5): EAGVTQSPTHLIKTRGQQATLRCSPISGHTSVYWYQQALGLGLQFLLWYDEGEERNRGNFPPRFSGRQFPNYSSELNVNALELEDSALYLCASGRDTGRETQYFGPGTRLLVL.

J is TRBJ1-4 and V is TRBV7-2; D not resolved. Germline CDR1 reads SGHTA; CDR2 reads FQGNSA. The CDR3 is 12 amino acids. The V end lost 5 bases, the J end lost 13 bases, and 14 bases lay between the germline ends. DNA of the CDR3: TGTGCCAGCAGCCCTCGGGGTCAAGGACTGTTTTTT. Amino acid sequence: CASSPRGQGLFF.

This clone is a singleton in its sample. The V gene is TRBV4-1, the J gene TRBJ2-5, with 7 bases lining up with TRBD2. V shed 4 bases, J shed 2 bases, and the junction held 7 bases outside the gene matches. From germline, CDR1 is MGHRA and CDR2 YSYEKL. The CDR3 runs to 15 residues. The CDR3 is CASSPVGGGQETQYF. The CDR3 DNA reads as TGCGCCAGCAGCCCAGTGGGGGGAGGGCAAGAGACCCAGTACTTC.

This clone is a singleton in its sample. V usage is TRBV2 and J usage is TRBJ2-2; D possibly corresponds to TRBD2 (6 bases). This CDR3 has 17 residues. V lost 7 bases, J lost 3 bases, and 21 bases lay in between. Germline V gene sequence: CDR1 SNHLY, CDR2 FYNNEI. The CDR3 nucleotides are TGTGCCAGCAAACCAGTGGGCCTCGCGGGGTACACCGGGGAGCTGTTTTTT. The encoded protein is CASKPVGLAGYTGELFF.

The rearrangement uses TRBV2 and TRBJ1-1, with D unresolved. The CDR3 covers 12 residues. The V gene's germline CDR1 is SNHLY and CDR2 FYNNEI. The V end lost 7 bases, the J end lost 0 bases, and 6 bases lay between the germline ends. The CDR3 is CASKAMNTEAFF. CDR3 in DNA: TGTGCCAGCAAGGCCATGAACACTGAAGCTTTCTTT.

This sequence joins TRBV7-2 and TRBJ2-3; tentatively, D is TRBD1 (6 bases). The CDR3 spans 16 residues. The germline V gene has CDR1 SGHTA and CDR2 FQGNSA. The V and J ends lost 5 bases and 8 bases respectively, with 23 bases between them. DNA for the CDR3: TGTGCCAGCAGCCCCGGTCTTACCCCCACACAGGGTACGCAGTATTTT. Amino acid sequence: CASSPGLTPTQGTQYF.

The chain uses TRBV9 and TRBJ1-6; D is uncertain. The length of the CDR3 is 12 residues. Germline CDR1 is SGDLS and CDR2 is YYNGEE. Trimming cost V 0 bases and J 12 bases, with 7 bases left between them. DNA for the CDR3: TGTGCCAGCAGCGTAGAGTTGGGACCCCTCCACTTT. The encoded protein is CASSVELGPLHF.

This sequence joins TRBV28 and TRBJ2-7, with 7 bases that match TRBD1. CDR3 length equals 14 residues. Germline assignment: CDR1 MDHEN and CDR2 SYDVKM. The V gene end was trimmed by 5 bases and the J gene end by 9 bases; junction bases not matched to a gene: 13. The CDR3 coding sequence is TGTGCCAGCAGTGGTGGACAGGCCGCTACCAGGCAGTACTTC. This gives the protein CASSGGQAATRQYF.

This clone was observed once. The chain joins TRBV5-6 to TRBJ2-7; weak D call: TRBD2 (5 bases). This CDR3 comprises 15 residues. V was clipped by 4 bases and J by 0 bases, with 14 bases between them. CDR1 is SGHDT, CDR2 YYEEEE, per germline. The CDR3 DNA is TGTGCCAGCAGCCCGCCGGGGTGGGGCTCCTACGAGCAGTACTTC. This codes for CASSPPGWGSYEQYF.